This TCR beta chain was recovered during a study of blood T cell repertoires in COVID-19. The table came from immunoSEQ multiplex PCR; TCRdb's copy has only in-frame clones and leaves some out. The table includes 220,000 or so clones, almost 90% detected once. V lost 7 bases, J lost 5 bases, and 8 bases lay in between. The germline V gene has CDR1 SNHLY and CDR2 FYNNEI. This CDR3 has 11 amino acids. Sequencing was done on a sample of PBMCs or T cells enriched from blood (not recorded which). This clonotype was obtained from a man aged 25 to 40 who had been exposed to COVID-19. The chain joins TRBV2 to TRBJ1-2, with D hard to call. CDR3 region: CASTNRYGYTF. DNA of the CDR3: TGTGCCAGCACTAATCGTTATGGCTACACCTTC.